This entry lists 28 T cell receptor beta chains sequenced from one sample in a study of control samples from healthy donors and cancer patients. Sequencing used immunoSEQ multiplex PCR; TCRdb keeps in-frame clones, though not all of them. The repertoire consists of roughly 130,000 clones, with around 90% occurring once and the leading ten covering around 2.5%. The specimen sequenced was blood. These receptors originate from a man younger than 35 in good health.

The chain recombines TRBV6-2 or TRBV6-3 with TRBJ2-3; D is unresolved. Germline assignment: CDR1 MNHEY and CDR2 SVGEGT. This CDR3 comprises 16 residues. V was pared by 3 bases and J by 0 bases, with 13 bases between. The CDR3 region has the DNA TGTGCCAGCAGTTATTCCACTGCCACTAGCACAGATACGCAGTATTTT. It codes for CASSYSTATSTDTQYF.

The chain joins TRBV19 to TRBJ2-1; the match to TRBD2 covers 10 bases. The ends lost 6 bases at V and 10 bases at J; junction bases unmatched: 18. Germline lookup yields CDR1 LNHDA and CDR2 SQIVND (reference sequence). The CDR3 loop spans 17 amino acids. CDR3 in DNA: TGTGCCAGTAGCCCCATCCCCACACCACTAGCGGGAAGGGAGCAGTTCTTC. Encoded protein: CASSPIPTPLAGREQFF.

CDR3 protein: CSVVQGDGYTF. DNA for the CDR3: TGCAGCGTCGTGCAGGGTGATGGCTACACCTTC. V and J are TRBV29-1 and TRBJ1-2; D perhaps matches TRBD1 (5 bases). Between the trimmed V and J ends, which lost 6 bases and 6 bases, there was a span of 11 bases. This CDR3 has 11 residues. Germline loops: CDR1 SQVTM, CDR2 ANQGSEA.

The chain combines TRBV15 with TRBJ1-1; 7 bases map to TRBD1. The germline V gene encodes CDR1 LNHNV and CDR2 YYDKDF (reference sequence). This CDR3 is 15 amino acids long. V lost 3 bases, J lost 1 base, and 5 bases stayed unmatched. The CDR3 DNA sequence: TGTGCCACCAGCAGGGGGACAGATTGGAACACTGAAGCTTTCTTT. This encodes CATSRGTDWNTEAFF.

The chain is built from TRBV7-2 and TRBJ2-1, with a weak D call TRBD2 (6 bases). The V gene's germline CDR1 is SGHTA and CDR2 FQGNSA. V lost 1 base and J 4 bases, leaving 14 bases between the germline ends. This CDR3 has 16 amino acids. Written as DNA, the CDR3 is TGTGCCAGCAGCTTAGATTGGCGGGACCTTTACAATGAGCAGTTCTTC. Residues: CASSLDWRDLYNEQFF. The full variable domain, in which reference TRBV7-2 and TRBJ2-1 provide the parts outside the CDR3, is GAGVSQSPSNKVTEKGKDVELRCDPISGHTALYWYRQSLGQGLEFLIYFQGNSAPDKSGLPSDRFSAERTGGSVSTLTIQRTQQEDSAVYLCASSLDWRDLYNEQFFGPGTRLTVL.

This chain links TRBV7-6 with TRBJ2-5; D is perhaps TRBD1 (5 bases). V lost 6 bases to trimming and J lost 1 base, with 12 bases between them. This CDR3 has 14 residues. Germline values: CDR1 SGHVS, CDR2 FNYEAQ. The CDR3 DNA reads as TGTGCCAGCAGTCAAGGGGTTGGCCAAGAGACCCAGTACTTC. Translation gives CASSQGVGQETQYF. Drawing the rest from reference TRBV7-6 and TRBJ2-5, the complete variable domain is GAGVSQSPRYKVTKRGQDVALRCDPISGHVSLYWYRQALGQGPEFLTYFNYEAQQDKSGLPNDRFSAERPEGSISTLTIQRTEQRDSAMYRCASSQGVGQETQYFGPGTRLLVL.

The gene calls are TRBV6-5 and TRBJ1-4, with D possibly matching TRBD1 (6 bases). Between the trimmed V and J ends, which lost 4 bases and 8 bases, there was a span of 20 bases. Germline CDR1 reads MNHEY; CDR2 reads SVGAGI. The CDR3 loop spans 16 amino acids. The CDR3 coding sequence is TGTGCCAGCAGTTCCGGACGGGGGAGGGGGGGCGAAAAACTGTTTTTT. Protein sequence: CASSSGRGRGGEKLFF.

Notes on this clone: The junction departs from germline at one end; a sequencing error may be responsible. V gene TRBV13 combines with J gene TRBJ2-7; D uncertain. The CDR3 spans 13 residues. The germline V gene has CDR1 PRHDT and CDR2 FYEKMQ (reference sequence). The CDR3 DNA sequence: TGTGCCAGCAGCTTAGTAGCCTCCAACGAGCAGTACTTC. Translating gives CASSLVASNEQYF.

In this sample, this clone turned up once. The same CDR3 is also encoded by other DNA sequences in this sample. The chain recombines TRBV12-3 or TRBV12-4 with TRBJ2-3, with unresolved D. The CDR3 has 12 residues. Trimming shortened V by 3 bases and J by 0 bases, and 1 base separated the two germline ends. The CDR3 nucleotides are TGTGCCAGCAGTTTTAGCACAGATACGCAGTATTTT. Translated, it gives CASSFSTDTQYF.

The CDR3 sequence: CASSGGERGRIHGNTEAFF. In DNA form, the CDR3 reads TGTGCCAGCAGTGGGGGGGAACGGGGGCGCATTCACGGGAACACTGAAGCTTTCTTT. V gene TRBV6-1 combines with J gene TRBJ1-1, with a possible D match to TRBD1 (6 bases). Germline V CDR1 and CDR2: MNHNS, SASEGT. Trimming left V 4 bases short and J 1 base short, with 25 bases between. This CDR3 has 19 residues.

The gene calls are TRBV7-2 and TRBJ2-3, with TRBD2 matching over 9 bases. J gave up 9 bases and V 0 bases, and 7 bases lay outside the gene matches. This CDR3 has 15 residues. The germline CDR1 and CDR2 sequences are SGHTA and FQGNSA. The CDR3 DNA reads as TGTGCCAGCAGCTTAGCCCCCGCGGGGGGGCTAACGCAGTATTTT. It translates to CASSLAPAGGLTQYF.

The chain has TRBV9 and TRBJ1-3; the match to TRBD1 covers 7 bases. The CDR3 totals 17 residues. With 3 bases clipped from V and 5 bases from J, the junction kept 14 bases outside the gene matches. Germline V gene lookup returns CDR1 SGDLS and CDR2 YYNGEE. Here the CDR3 reads CASSAGTDTPGRNTIYF. CDR3 in DNA: TGTGCCAGCAGCGCCGGGACAGACACCCCGGGGCGAAACACCATATATTTT.

Only one count was recorded for this clone. This CDR3 is CASKGAENEQYF. CDR3 nucleotides: TGTGCCAGCAAGGGGGCGGAAAACGAGCAGTACTTC. The rearrangement links TRBV27 to TRBJ2-7, with TRBD1 matching 7 bases. Losses at the gene ends were 7 bases for V and 5 bases for J; bases not matched to a gene: 5. Germline values: CDR1 MNHEY, CDR2 SMNVEV (reference sequence). The CDR3 is 12 amino acids.

This CDR3 is CASSRLAGNTGELFF. CDR3 DNA sequence: TGTGCCAGCAGCCGACTAGCGGGGAACACCGGGGAGCTGTTTTTT. The chain combines TRBV2 with TRBJ2-2; 10 bases are a match to TRBD2. This CDR3 contains 15 residues. Unmatched junction bases numbered 2, after V lost 6 bases and J lost 1 base. Per germline, CDR1 SNHLY and CDR2 FYNNEI.

The gene calls are TRBV14 and TRBJ2-7, with a possible D match to TRBD2 (6 bases). Trimming removed 4 bases from V and 4 bases from J, with 14 bases in between. Germline V gene sequence: CDR1 SGHDN, CDR2 FVKESK. This CDR3 contains 14 residues. CDR3 sequence reads: CASSRRDLHYEQYF. The DNA of the CDR3 is TGTGCCAGCAGCCGCCGGGACTTACATTACGAGCAGTACTTC.

The V call is TRBV25-1, the J call TRBJ1-3; TRBD1 might be the D (5 bases). CDR1 is MGHDK and CDR2 is SYGVNS in the germline V gene. Trimming cost V 1 base and J 3 bases, with 16 bases left between them. This CDR3 has 17 residues. The CDR3 reads CASSESLVQENGNTIYF. The CDR3 nucleotides read TGTGCCAGCAGTGAATCGTTAGTACAGGAGAATGGAAACACCATATATTTT.

V usage is TRBV2 and J usage is TRBJ1-2; 11 bases line up with TRBD1. CDR3 length: 16 residues. V lost 6 bases, J lost 2 bases, and 8 bases stayed unmatched. From germline, CDR1 is SNHLY and CDR2 FYNNEI. CDR3 loop: CASSGQGAYSNYGYTF. The CDR3 DNA sequence: TGTGCCAGCAGCGGACAGGGGGCGTACTCAAACTATGGCTACACCTTC.

This chain connects TRBV7-8 to TRBJ1-2; no clear D. Germline V gives CDR1 SGHVS, CDR2 FQNEAQ. The CDR3 is 18 amino acids. Trimming cost V 1 base and J 1 base, with 19 bases left between them. The CDR3 DNA sequence: TGTGCCAGCAGCTTAGAGGAAACGCCGGCAGCGGATAACTATGGCTACACCTTC. Its protein product is CASSLEETPAADNYGYTF.

V is TRBV7-9 and J is TRBJ2-7; 11 bases align to TRBD1. The V gene's germline CDR1 is SEHNR and CDR2 FQNEAQ (reference sequence). The CDR3 spans 16 residues. With V trimmed by 4 bases and J by 5 bases, 10 bases remained unmatched. The CDR3 spells CASSSRTGGEFNEQYF. CDR3 nucleotides: TGTGCCAGCAGCTCTCGGACAGGGGGCGAATTTAACGAGCAGTACTTC. The full variable domain, rest sourced from reference TRBV7-9 and TRBJ2-7, is DTGVSQNPRHKITKRGQNVTFRCDPISEHNRLYWYRQTLGQGPEFLTYFQNEAQLEKSRLLSDRFSAERPKGSFSTLEIQRTEQGDSAMYLCASSSRTGGEFNEQYFGPGTRLTVT.

The DNA for the CDR3 is TGTGCCAGTAGTCAGGGCGGGCAGAACTATGGCTACACCTTC. Translating gives CASSQGGQNYGYTF. The chain uses TRBV19 and TRBJ1-2; possible D gene TRBD1, 5 bases. Germline V CDR1 and CDR2: LNHDA, SQIVND (reference sequence). V gave up 5 bases and J gave up 2 bases, with 12 bases separating them. The CDR3 totals 14 residues. The whole variable domain, filled in from reference TRBV19 and TRBJ1-2, reads DGGITQSPKYLFRKEGQNVTLSCEQNLNHDAMYWYRQDPGQGLRLIYYSQIVNDFQKGDIAEGYSVSREKKESFPLTVTSAQKNPTAFYLCASSQGGQNYGYTFGSGTRLTVV.

The gene calls are TRBV5-1 and TRBJ2-3, with D maybe TRBD1 (6 bases). Germline-derived CDR1 and CDR2 are SGHRS and YFSETQ. The CDR3 spans 14 residues. The V and J ends lost 1 base and 4 bases respectively, with 10 bases between them. The CDR3 coding sequence is TGCGCCAGCAGCTTGAAGACAGGTTCAGATACGCAGTATTTT. This gives the protein CASSLKTGSDTQYF.

The chain employs TRBV24-1 and TRBJ2-2; 8 positions agree with TRBD2. With 3 bases clipped from V and 1 base from J, the junction kept 9 bases outside the gene matches. Per germline, CDR1 KGHDR and CDR2 SFDVKD. The CDR3 runs 18 residues. For the CDR3, the DNA is TGTGCCACCAGTGATCCTTCGGTAGCGGGAAGGAACACCGGGGAGCTGTTTTTT. It codes for CATSDPSVAGRNTGELFF.

The V and J genes are TRBV6-5 and TRBJ2-7, with 10 bases identical to TRBD1. Germline CDR1 MNHEY, CDR2 SVGAGI. CDR3 length: 15 residues. V shed 0 bases, J shed 4 bases, and the junction held 3 bases outside the gene matches. In DNA, the CDR3 is TGTGCCAGCAGTTACTCTGGACAGGGGGTTTACGAGCAGTACTTC. It translates to CASSYSGQGVYEQYF.

The genes are TRBV25-1 and TRBJ2-5; TRBD2 might be the D (6 bases). Germline loops: CDR1 MGHDK, CDR2 SYGVNS. The CDR3 sequence is 15 residues long. The V end lost 4 bases, the J end lost 1 base, and 13 bases lay between the germline ends. CDR3 sequence: CASSADSGSQETQYF. DNA for the CDR3: TGTGCCAGCAGTGCGGATAGCGGAAGCCAAGAGACCCAGTACTTC.

This rearrangement joins TRBV9 to TRBJ2-1, with TRBD2 matching 10 bases. The V segment lost 4 bases and the J segment 4 bases; nucleotides outside the gene matches: 8. CDR3 length: 16 amino acids. CDR1 is SGDLS and CDR2 is YYNGEE in the germline V gene. The CDR3 bases are TGTGCCAGCAGCCAAGCGGGAGGGTCTTGGTACAATGAGCAGTTCTTC. It translates to CASSQAGGSWYNEQFF.

The chain joins TRBV4-1 to TRBJ2-3, with TRBD2 identical over 12 bases. The CDR3 spans 15 residues. Germline V CDR1 and CDR2: MGHRA, YSYEKL. After removal of 4 bases from V and 5 bases from J, the junction contained 4 bases not matched to a gene. CDR3 sequence reads: CASSPASGGVDTQYF. DNA for the CDR3: TGCGCCAGCAGCCCGGCTAGCGGGGGGGTAGATACGCAGTATTTT.

The V gene is TRBV29-1, the J gene TRBJ2-7; 7 positions match TRBD1. Losses at the gene ends were 0 bases for V and 2 bases for J; bases not matched to a gene: 7. CDR1 and CDR2 (germline): SQVTM, ANQGSEA. The CDR3 spans 15 residues. CDR3 sequence: CSVEEKTGIAYEQYF. The CDR3 coding sequence is TGCAGCGTTGAAGAGAAGACAGGGATCGCCTACGAGCAGTACTTC.

The chain carries TRBV24-1 and TRBJ2-7; 8 positions match TRBD1. Germline V gene sequence: CDR1 KGHDR, CDR2 SFDVKD. V shed 4 bases and J 9 bases; nucleotides not matched to a gene: 7. CDR3 length: 13 amino acids. CDR3 in DNA: TGTGCCACCAGTGAACCTGACAGGGGTGGGCAGTACGTC. It translates to CATSEPDRGGQYV.